This T cell receptor beta chain was sequenced in a study of T cells in Graves' hyperthyroidism and ophthalmopathy. RNA transcripts were the template for amplifying TCR beta CDR3 regions. The primer set for the first-round RT-PCR of the TCR CDR3 was HTBI. TCRdb reprocessed the multiplex PCR reads with MiXCR, giving one entry per CDR3 protein. The repertoire holds 400,000 to 550,000 distinct CDR3 sequences, with 13% to 15% as singletons. This clonotype showed up just a few times. The CDR3 totals 15 residues. Per germline, CDR1 SEHNR and CDR2 FQNEAQ (reference sequence). The V end was cut by 5 bases, the J end by 4 bases, with 18 bases between.

The receptor comes from a woman aged 18-35 years with Graves' hyperthyroidism. The chain employs TRBV7-9 and TRBJ2-7; D is ambiguous. The sequencing sample was made of blood. CDR3 bases: TGTGCCAGCAGCCCAGGCGAAAGTTCCCCTTACGAGCAGTACTTC. It yields the protein CASSPGESSPYEQYF.